This T cell receptor (beta chain) was identified during a study of response to subunit inactivated influenza vaccine. Germline-derived CDR1 and CDR2 are MDHEN and SYDVKM. The CDR3 contains 13 residues. V was pared by 5 bases and J by 1 base, with 8 bases between. This clonotype was counted only a few times. Its antigen is undetermined. TCRdb analysed the RT-PCR reads with MiXCR anew, one entry per CDR3 protein. The sample includes around 850,000 distinct CDR3 sequences, about a fifth of them seen just once. Findings and caveats of the study: The study's authors posited that every seasonal influenza vaccination enlists few new T cells.

Sequenced material: PBMCs from blood, taken roughly 5 days after vaccination. The TCR was taken from a man over 45 who received an inactivated influenza vaccine. The genes are TRBV28 and TRBJ1-2; D unresolved. The CDR3, as DNA: TGTGCCAGCAGTCCCGTCCTTAACTATGGCTACACCTTC. It specifies CASSPVLNYGYTF.